This record covers a single T cell receptor (beta chain). Original data processing: Amplifying reference gene primers gave estimates of nucleated cell counts. Measured with immunoSEQ multiplex PCR; TCRdb has only the in-frame clones, and not every one. Clone size and the V and J calls come from that table; the DNA yielded D and trimming. Seen here are some 77,000 clones, around 81% observed once, and the top ten hold 20% to 25%. CDR3 size: 17 residues. The V gene end was trimmed by 1 base and the J gene end by 0 bases; junction bases not matched to a gene: 7. Germline V gives CDR1 SGHRS, CDR2 YFSETQ. This record belongs to a study of blood T cell repertoires in COVID-19. Study information: The origin of the acute and convalescent COVID-19 samples was the United States, Italy and Spain. Nucleic acid was either cDNA or gDNA, and it came from T cells, B-cell-depleted T cells, or PBMCs.

The receptor was isolated from a woman in her seventies with acute or convalescent COVID-19. This chain connects TRBV5-1 to TRBJ2-3, with TRBD2 identical over 8 bases. Material for sequencing was peripheral blood. The CDR3 region is CASSLRTSLHSTDTQYF. In DNA, the CDR3 is TGCGCCAGCAGCTTGAGGACTAGCCTTCATAGCACAGATACGCAGTATTTT. Combining the CDR3 with reference TRBV5-1 and TRBJ2-3 gives the whole variable domain KAGVTQTPRYLIKTRGQQVTLSCSPISGHRSVSWYQQTPGQGLQFLFEYFSETQRNKGNFPGRFSGRQFSNSRSEMNVSTLELGDSALYLCASSLRTSLHSTDTQYFGPGTRLTVL.